The 30 T cell receptor beta chains below all came from one sample that was sequenced in a study of blood T cell repertoires in COVID-19. TCRdb's table, derived via immunoSEQ multiplex PCR, lists solely in-frame clones and lacks some. The top ten hold roughly 5.6% of the sample, which has some 180,000 clones, 85% to 90% seen once. Sequenced: peripheral blood. These receptors were taken from a man between 35 and 55 years old with active or convalescent COVID-19.

The chain has TRBV6-2 or TRBV6-3 and TRBJ1-5, with 11 positions matching TRBD1. Trimming removed 4 bases from V and 0 bases from J; junction bases left unmatched: 8. Germline V gives CDR1 MNHEY, CDR2 SVGEGT. The CDR3 is made up of 18 amino acids. For the CDR3, the DNA is TGTGCCAGCAGTTTCGGGACAGGGGGTCCTTATAGCAATCAGCCCCAGCATTTT. Protein product: CASSFGTGGPYSNQPQHF.

The V gene is TRBV28, the J gene TRBJ1-5, with a possible D match to TRBD1 (5 bases). The V gene lost 5 bases and the J gene lost 4 bases, with 18 bases spanning the gap. Germline CDR1 and CDR2: MDHEN and SYDVKM. The CDR3 runs 16 residues. The CDR3 DNA is TGTGCCAGCAGTCAATTAACCGGGGGAGGAAATCAGCCCCAGCATTTT. The encoded protein is CASSQLTGGGNQPQHF.

The chain couples TRBV7-2 to TRBJ2-5; D is possibly TRBD2 (5 bases). The germline V gene encodes CDR1 SGHTA and CDR2 FQGNSA. The CDR3 length is 14 residues. V was trimmed by 5 bases and J by 7 bases, leaving 17 bases between them. The CDR3 reads CASSPREGSLTQYF. CDR3 coding DNA: TGTGCCAGCAGCCCCCGTGAGGGTAGTCTGACCCAGTACTTC.

The V and J genes are TRBV7-9 and TRBJ1-6, with a tentative D call TRBD1 (5 bases). Germline CDR1 SEHNR, CDR2 FQNEAQ (reference sequence). Between the trimmed V and J ends, which lost 4 bases and 10 bases, there was a span of 11 bases. The CDR3 spans 13 residues. In DNA, the CDR3 is TGTGCCAGCAGCTCCTTGGGGCGATCACCCCTCCACTTT. Residues: CASSSLGRSPLHF.

The CDR3 DNA follows: TGTGCCAGCAGCCCAGGGACAGGCACAGTAGGGGAGCAGTACTTC. Its protein product is CASSPGTGTVGEQYF. The chain links TRBV5-4 to TRBJ2-7; TRBD1 matches at 8 bases. Germline CDR1 is SGHNT and CDR2 is YYREEE (reference sequence). The ends lost 4 bases at V and 7 bases at J; junction bases unmatched: 13. This CDR3 spans 15 amino acids.

The gene calls are TRBV19 and TRBJ1-1; no clear D. Per germline, CDR1 LNHDA and CDR2 SQIVND (reference sequence). The CDR3 is 11 residues long. V was trimmed by 11 bases and J by 1 base, leaving 8 bases between them. CDR3 bases: TGTGCCTCCGGGAAGAACACTGAAGCTTTCTTT. Amino acids: CASGKNTEAFF.

V is TRBV19 and J is TRBJ2-7, with 8 bases identical to TRBD2. CDR1 is LNHDA, CDR2 SQIVND, per germline (reference sequence). The CDR3 length is 14 residues. V dropped 3 bases and J dropped 6; count of bases not matched to a gene: 7. The CDR3 nucleotides read TGTGCCAGTAGTATCGGGAGGGGTTCGGTCGAGCAGTACTTC. Amino acid sequence: CASSIGRGSVEQYF. Filled out from reference TRBV19 and TRBJ2-7, the complete variable domain reads DGGITQSPKYLFRKEGQNVTLSCEQNLNHDAMYWYRQDPGQGLRLIYYSQIVNDFQKGDIAEGYSVSREKKESFPLTVTSAQKNPTAFYLCASSIGRGSVEQYFGPGTRLTVT.

The chain couples TRBV19 to TRBJ1-4; D is ambiguous. This CDR3 is built from 15 residues. Germline V gene lookup returns CDR1 LNHDA and CDR2 SQIVND (reference sequence). V lost 7 bases to trimming and J lost 1 base, with 13 bases between them. The CDR3 nucleotides are TGTGCCAGTATGGCCCCCGGGAGAACTAATGAAAAACTGTTTTTT. This gives the protein CASMAPGRTNEKLFF.

The V call is TRBV6-2 or TRBV6-3, the J call TRBJ1-4; 7 positions agree with TRBD1. Germline V gene lookup returns CDR1 MNHEY and CDR2 SVGEGT. The V gene end was trimmed by 6 bases and the J gene end by 8 bases; junction bases not matched to a gene: 9. The CDR3 contains 14 residues. The CDR3 sequence is CASSGWAGGEKLFF. The CDR3 DNA follows: TGTGCCAGCAGCGGCTGGGCAGGGGGGGAAAAACTGTTTTTT.

V usage is TRBV19 and J usage is TRBJ1-2, with D tentatively TRBD1 (6 bases). CDR3 length: 14 amino acids. Germline assignment: CDR1 LNHDA and CDR2 SQIVND (reference sequence). V was pared by 5 bases and J by 4 bases, with 14 bases between. The CDR3: CASSQQGASYGYTF. The CDR3 DNA follows: TGTGCCAGTAGTCAACAGGGTGCGAGCTATGGCTACACCTTC.

This clone was recorded only once. This rearrangement joins TRBV10-3 to TRBJ2-2; the match to TRBD1 covers 7 bases. This CDR3 spans 15 amino acids. Germline V gives CDR1 ENHRY, CDR2 SYGVKD. V shed 10 bases, J shed 0 bases, and the junction held 8 bases outside the gene matches. CDR3: CATSPGQPNTGELFF. The CDR3 DNA is TGTGCCACCTCTCCGGGACAGCCGAACACCGGGGAGCTGTTTTTT.

This chain links TRBV7-9 with TRBJ1-1, with 8 bases aligning to TRBD1. The trim removed 11 bases at V and 1 base at J, leaving 3 bases unmatched. This CDR3 has 12 amino acids. Germline assignment: CDR1 SEHNR and CDR2 FQNEAQ (reference sequence). CDR3 DNA: TGTGCCTCGACAGGGGCGAACACTGAAGCTTTCTTT. This encodes CASTGANTEAFF. The variable domain in full, completed from reference TRBV7-9 and TRBJ1-1, reads DTGVSQNPRHKITKRGQNVTFRCDPISEHNRLYWYRQTLGQGPEFLTYFQNEAQLEKSRLLSDRFSAERPKGSFSTLEIQRTEQGDSAMYLCASTGANTEAFFGQGTRLTVV.

V gene TRBV6-5 combines with J gene TRBJ2-7, with 12 bases matching TRBD1. V lost 2 bases to trimming and J lost 4 bases; unmatched junction nucleotides: 3. Germline-derived CDR1 and CDR2 are MNHEY and SVGAGI. CDR3 length: 15 amino acids. The CDR3 coding sequence is TGTGCCAGCAGTTACCGGGACAGGGGGCTTTACGAGCAGTACTTC. It translates to CASSYRDRGLYEQYF.

The V gene is TRBV5-1, the J gene TRBJ1-1; D may be TRBD1 (5 bases). With 4 bases removed from V and 7 bases from J, the gap between germline ends came to 11 bases. Germline V gene lookup returns CDR1 SGHRS and CDR2 YFSETQ. The CDR3 length is 12 residues. CDR3 coding DNA: TGCGCCAGCAGCATGGACACAATTGAAGCTTTCTTT. Translating it yields CASSMDTIEAFF.

J is TRBJ1-1 and V is TRBV9, with 11 bases fitting TRBD1. There are 14 residues in the CDR3. Trimming cost V 2 bases and J 5 bases; bases outside gene matches: 2. The germline V gene encodes CDR1 SGDLS and CDR2 YYNGEE. The CDR3 reads CASSVGTGGTEAFF. CDR3 coding DNA: TGTGCCAGCAGCGTGGGGACAGGGGGGACTGAAGCTTTCTTT.

The V call is TRBV3-1 (or the pseudogene TRBV3-2), the J call TRBJ2-4; D is unclear. The CDR3 has 15 amino acids. Germline CDR1 and CDR2: LGHDT and YNNKEL (reference sequence). V lost 5 bases, J lost 0 bases, and 11 bases lay in between. CDR3 amino acids: CASSTLGLAKNIQYF. The CDR3 region has the DNA TGTGCCAGCAGCACTCTAGGATTAGCCAAAAACATTCAGTACTTC.

The rearrangement uses TRBV11-2 and TRBJ2-2; 7 bases align to TRBD1. J lost 6 bases, V lost 2 bases, and 6 bases had no gene match. CDR1 is SGHAT, CDR2 FQNNGV, per germline. There are 15 residues in the CDR3. CDR3 in amino acids: CASSLLQGPPGELFF. In nucleotides, the CDR3 is TGTGCCAGCAGCTTACTACAGGGGCCCCCCGGGGAGCTGTTTTTT. Full variable domain (missing parts from reference TRBV11-2 and TRBJ2-2): EAGVAQSPRYKIIEKRQSVAFWCNPISGHATLYWYQQILGQGPKLLIQFQNNGVVDDSQLPKDRFSAERLKGVDSTLKIQPAKLEDSAVYLCASSLLQGPPGELFFGEGSRLTVL.

V gene TRBV5-6 combines with J gene TRBJ1-3, with D unclear. Per the germline V gene, CDR1 is SGHDT and CDR2 is YYEEEE. Trimming removed 4 bases from V and 0 bases from J, with 17 bases in between. The CDR3 totals 17 residues. CDR3 protein: CASSLRGSLPSGNTIYF. CDR3 sequence (DNA): TGTGCCAGCAGCCTCAGAGGGAGTCTTCCCTCTGGAAACACCATATATTTT. The complete variable domain, with remaining parts taken from reference TRBV5-6 and TRBJ1-3, reads DAGVTQSPTHLIKTRGQQVTLRCSPKSGHDTVSWYQQALGQGPQFIFQYYEEEERQRGNFPDRFSGHQFPNYSSELNVNALLLGDSALYLCASSLRGSLPSGNTIYFGEGSWLTVV.

The chain combines TRBV6-2 or TRBV6-3 with TRBJ2-5; D perhaps matches TRBD2 (6 bases). This CDR3 comprises 15 residues. V lost 2 bases to trimming and J lost 5 bases, with 15 bases between them. Germline-derived CDR1 and CDR2 are MNHEY and SVGEGT. The CDR3 DNA is TGTGCCAGCAGTTACCCGAGGGGAGGTTTGGAGACCCAGTACTTC. It is translated as CASSYPRGGLETQYF.

The genes are TRBV5-1 and TRBJ2-7, with D perhaps TRBD2 (5 bases). Trimming pared 4 bases from V and 1 base from J, leaving 18 bases between. CDR3 size: 16 residues. The germline gives CDR1 SGHRS, CDR2 YFSETQ. This CDR3 reads CASSRGWWEPSYEQYF. Written as DNA, the CDR3 is TGCGCCAGCAGCAGAGGGTGGTGGGAACCTTCCTACGAGCAGTACTTC.

The rearrangement uses TRBV19 and TRBJ1-3; D possibly corresponds to TRBD1 (5 bases). V was clipped by 9 bases and J by 0 bases, with 15 bases between them. The CDR3 runs 15 residues. Per germline, CDR1 LNHDA and CDR2 SQIVND (reference sequence). The CDR3 is CASRLGGPSGNTIYF. The DNA for the CDR3 is TGTGCCAGCAGGTTGGGGGGTCCCTCTGGAAACACCATATATTTT.

J is TRBJ2-7 and V is TRBV18, with 10 bases matching TRBD1. This CDR3 has 14 amino acids. Germline lookup yields CDR1 KGHSH and CDR2 LQKENI. V was clipped by 6 bases and J by 5 bases; unmatched bases: 7. The DNA for the CDR3 is TGTGCCAGCTCTCCCACCGGGACAGGGGACGAGCAGTACTTC. Translating it yields CASSPTGTGDEQYF.

This chain uses TRBV11-3 with TRBJ2-3; 8 bases map to TRBD1. CDR1 and CDR2 from the germline V gene are SGHNT and YENEEA. The CDR3 loop spans 15 amino acids. V trimming: 5 bases; J trimming: 3 bases; junction bases outside the gene matches: 7. Written as DNA, the CDR3 is TGTGCCAGCAGCCGACGACAGGGGATGACAGATACGCAGTATTTT. Translation: CASSRRQGMTDTQYF.

CDR3 in amino acids: CASSPPPTGGVEKLFF. The CDR3, as DNA: TGTGCCAGCAGTCCACCGCCTACAGGGGGAGTCGAAAAACTGTTTTTT. The J gene is TRBJ1-4, the V gene TRBV5-4, with 8 bases identical to TRBD1. V lost 5 bases, J lost 8 bases, and 14 bases stayed unmatched. Germline V gene data show CDR1 as SGHNT and CDR2 as YYREEE (reference sequence). The CDR3 has 16 amino acids.

This chain uses TRBV6-6 with TRBJ1-2; maybe TRBD1 (5 bases). Trimming shortened V by 5 bases and J by 0 bases, and 13 bases separated the two germline ends. From germline, CDR1 is MNHNY and CDR2 SVGAGI (reference sequence). The CDR3 has 15 amino acids. The CDR3 DNA is TGTGCCAGCAGTCCGAACCGACAGACTAACTATGGCTACACCTTC. This encodes CASSPNRQTNYGYTF.

The chain joins TRBV10-3 to TRBJ1-1; 7 bases are a match to TRBD1. The CDR3 is 12 amino acids. Germline CDR1 reads ENHRY; CDR2 reads SYGVKD. V gave up 3 bases and J gave up 7 bases; unmatched junction bases: 2. CDR3 region: CAISDRDSEAFF. CDR3 in DNA: TGTGCCATCAGTGACAGGGACAGTGAAGCTTTCTTT.

The table lists this clone with a count of one. The chain couples TRBV21-1 to TRBJ1-5; the D call of TRBD1 is as the table states it, not checked on the DNA. TRBV21-1 is an annotated pseudogene. The CDR3 has 14 residues. CDR3 sequence: CASSNSGGERPQHF. DNA for the CDR3: TGTGCCAGCAGCAACTCAGGGGGCGAACGGCCCCAGCATTTT.

This chain connects TRBV14 to TRBJ2-1; D is uncertain. The germline CDR1 and CDR2 sequences are SGHDN and FVKESK. The CDR3 runs 16 residues. V shed 1 base and J shed 0 bases, with 10 bases lying between them. DNA for the CDR3: TGTGCCAGCAGCCAAGGAATAGTTCCCTCCTACAATGAGCAGTTCTTC. This sequence encodes CASSQGIVPSYNEQFF.

In DNA form, the CDR3 reads TGTGCCAGCAGTTATGTGGGCGGGAGTGGTTACAATGAGCAGTTCTTC. Encoded protein: CASSYVGGSGYNEQFF. The chain joins TRBV27 to TRBJ2-1, with 7 bases matching TRBD2. The CDR3 consists of 16 residues. Germline CDR1 MNHEY, CDR2 SMNVEV (reference sequence). The V gene end was trimmed by 4 bases and the J gene end by 4 bases; junction bases not matched to a gene: 10.

The chain recombines TRBV9 with TRBJ2-3, with 13 positions matching TRBD2. V shed 1 base, J shed 2 bases, and the junction held 10 bases outside the gene matches. The CDR3 has 19 amino acids. CDR1 is SGDLS, CDR2 YYNGEE, per germline. The CDR3: CASSVLKAGTSGNTDTQYF. The CDR3, as DNA: TGTGCCAGCAGCGTACTAAAAGCCGGGACTAGCGGGAACACAGATACGCAGTATTTT.